The 9 T cell receptor beta chains in this list originate from one sample, sequenced in a study of cytomegalovirus exposure and HLA in healthy donors. This PCR relied on a set of 60 Vbeta primers and 13 Jbeta primers. Sequencing used immunoSEQ multiplex PCR; TCRdb keeps in-frame clones, though not all of them. The sample contains about 160,000 clones, about 80% of which appear only once. The sequenced material came from PBMCs. These receptors came from a man between 18 and 29 years old in good health and CMV-seropositive.

This chain joins TRBV6-6 and TRBJ1-1; no clear D. The CDR3 spans 13 residues. Germline CDR1 and CDR2: MNHNY and SVGAGI (reference sequence). V was clipped by 6 bases and J by 0 bases, with 8 bases between them. For the CDR3, the DNA is TGTGCCAGCAGACCGGGATTGAACACTGAAGCTTTCTTT. The encoded protein is CASRPGLNTEAFF.

This chain connects TRBV2 to TRBJ2-1, with 7 bases matching TRBD2. Germline V gene lookup returns CDR1 SNHLY and CDR2 FYNNEI. This CDR3 is built from 14 residues. After removal of 7 bases from V and 5 bases from J, the junction contained 8 bases not matched to a gene. The CDR3 loop is CASKLVSGHNEQFF. The CDR3 DNA is TGTGCCAGCAAGCTAGTTAGCGGGCACAATGAGCAGTTCTTC.

V usage is TRBV9 and J usage is TRBJ2-5; the match to TRBD2 covers 15 bases. The CDR3 contains 18 residues. The V gene end was trimmed by 4 bases and the J gene end by 1 base; junction bases not matched to a gene: 8. The germline V gene has CDR1 SGDLS and CDR2 YYNGEE. The chain's CDR3 is CASSFRTSGGAGQETQYF. The CDR3, as DNA: TGTGCCAGCAGCTTTCGGACTAGCGGGGGGGCCGGCCAAGAGACCCAGTACTTC. Full variable domain (missing parts from reference TRBV9 and TRBJ2-5): DSGVTQTPKHLITATGQRVTLRCSPRSGDLSVYWYQQSLDQGLQFLIQYYNGEERAKGNILERFSAQQFPDLHSELNLSSLELGDSALYFCASSFRTSGGAGQETQYFGPGTRLLVL.

The chain links TRBV28 to TRBJ2-3, with D possibly matching TRBD1 (6 bases). This CDR3 comprises 13 residues. V was shortened by 6 bases and J by 0 bases, with 7 bases between the two germline ends. Germline-derived CDR1 and CDR2 are MDHEN and SYDVKM. The CDR3 DNA sequence: TGTGCCAGCAGGGACAGCAGCACAGATACGCAGTATTTT. Translated, it gives CASRDSSTDTQYF. The entire variable domain, with the rest obtained from reference TRBV28 and TRBJ2-3, is as follows: DVKVTQSSRYLVKRTGEKVFLECVQDMDHENMFWYRQDPGLGLRLIYFSYDVKMKEKGDIPEGYSVSREKKERFSLILESASTNQTSMYLCASRDSSTDTQYFGPGTRLTVL.

The chain carries TRBV5-4 and TRBJ2-2, with D possibly being TRBD2 (6 bases). V was pared by 4 bases and J by 5 bases, with 18 bases between. The CDR3 covers 16 residues. Germline-derived CDR1 and CDR2 are SGHNT and YYREEE (reference sequence). CDR3 region: CASSPNGDFITGELFF. For the CDR3, the DNA is TGTGCCAGCAGCCCCAATGGGGACTTTATAACCGGGGAGCTGTTTTTT.

V usage is TRBV27 and J usage is TRBJ2-7; 13 bases fit TRBD2. The V gene's germline CDR1 is MNHEY and CDR2 SMNVEV (reference sequence). The CDR3 runs to 15 residues. V trimming: 4 bases; J trimming: 4 bases; junction bases outside the gene matches: 4. CDR3 nucleotide sequence: TGTGCCAGCAGTTGGGGGACTAGCGGGGCGTACGAGCAGTACTTC. Translated, it gives CASSWGTSGAYEQYF.

The chain is built from TRBV6-5 and TRBJ2-7, with TRBD2 matching over 9 bases. The CDR3 runs 15 residues. V lost 1 base, J lost 5 bases, and 6 bases stayed unmatched. Germline assignment: CDR1 MNHEY and CDR2 SVGAGI. The CDR3 sequence: CASSYLAGEFDEQYF. CDR3 nucleotide sequence: TGTGCCAGCAGTTACTTAGCGGGAGAGTTCGACGAGCAGTACTTC.

This rearrangement joins TRBV18 to TRBJ2-1; tentative D call: TRBD1 (6 bases). The CDR3 is made up of 15 amino acids. Trimming took 1 base from V and 0 from J, leaving 7 bases between them. Germline V CDR1 and CDR2: KGHSH, LQKENI. CDR3 sequence: CASSPLGASYNEQFF. The CDR3 region has the DNA TGTGCCAGCTCACCACTGGGGGCCTCCTACAATGAGCAGTTCTTC.

This clone has a handful of counts. The chain recombines TRBV5-1 with TRBJ2-3; 7 bases match TRBD2. The CDR3 extends over 16 amino acids. The junction had 6 bases not matched to a gene; V was cut back by 0 bases and J by 2 bases. Germline CDR1 reads SGHRS; CDR2 reads YFSETQ. This CDR3 is CASSLGAAGSTDTQYF. CDR3 sequence (DNA): TGCGCCAGCAGCTTGGGGGCAGCGGGATCCACAGATACGCAGTATTTT.